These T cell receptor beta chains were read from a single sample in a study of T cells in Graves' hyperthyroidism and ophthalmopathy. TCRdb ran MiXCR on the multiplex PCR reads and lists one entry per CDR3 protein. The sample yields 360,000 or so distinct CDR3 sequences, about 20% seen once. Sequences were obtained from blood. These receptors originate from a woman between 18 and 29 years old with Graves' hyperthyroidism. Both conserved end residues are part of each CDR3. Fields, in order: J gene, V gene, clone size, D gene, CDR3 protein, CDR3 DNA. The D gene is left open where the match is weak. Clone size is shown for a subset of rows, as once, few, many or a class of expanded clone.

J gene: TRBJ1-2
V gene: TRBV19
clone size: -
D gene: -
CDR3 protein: CASSRNTASGYGYTF
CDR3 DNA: TGTGCCAGTAGTAGGAACACCGCTTCGGGGTATGGCTACACCTTC

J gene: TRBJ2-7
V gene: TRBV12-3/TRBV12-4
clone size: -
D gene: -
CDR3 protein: CASSPSSEGSEQYF
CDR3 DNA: TGTGCCAGCAGTCCATCTAGCGAGGGTAGCGAGCAGTACTTC

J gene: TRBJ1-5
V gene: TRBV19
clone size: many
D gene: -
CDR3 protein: CASSIGVGNQPQHF
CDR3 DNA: TGTGCCAGTAGTATCGGTGTTGGCAATCAGCCCCAGCATTTT

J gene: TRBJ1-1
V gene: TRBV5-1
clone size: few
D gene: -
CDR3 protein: CASSIGPIHLNTEAFF
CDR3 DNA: TGCGCCAGCAGCATCGGACCGATACACTTGAACACTGAGGCTTTCTTT

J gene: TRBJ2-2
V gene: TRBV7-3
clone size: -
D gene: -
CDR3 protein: CASSLDPVRGTTGELFF
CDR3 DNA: TGTGCCAGCAGCCTCGATCCCGTAAGGGGCACCACCGGGGAGCTGTTTTTT

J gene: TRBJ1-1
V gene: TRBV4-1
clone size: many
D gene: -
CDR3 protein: CASSGTASFVNTEAFF
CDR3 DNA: TGCGCCAGCAGCGGCACAGCCTCCTTTGTCAACACTGAAGCTTTCTTT

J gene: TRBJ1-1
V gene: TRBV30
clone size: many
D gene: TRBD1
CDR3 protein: CAWNRGLTEAFF
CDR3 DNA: TGTGCCTGGAACAGGGGGCTCACTGAAGCTTTCTTT

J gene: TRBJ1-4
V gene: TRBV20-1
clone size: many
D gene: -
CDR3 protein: CSARVSNEKLFF
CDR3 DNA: TGCAGTGCTAGAGTGTCTAATGAAAAACTGTTTTTT

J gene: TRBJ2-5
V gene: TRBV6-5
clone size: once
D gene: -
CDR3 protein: CASSYSPQSQETQYF
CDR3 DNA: TGTGCCAGCAGTTACTCGCCTCAGAGTCAAGAGACCCAGTACTTC

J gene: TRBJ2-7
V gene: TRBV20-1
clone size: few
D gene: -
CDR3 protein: CSATQSILQGPEQYF
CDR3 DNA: TGCAGTGCTACCCAAAGCATTTTACAGGGACCAGAGCAGTACTTC

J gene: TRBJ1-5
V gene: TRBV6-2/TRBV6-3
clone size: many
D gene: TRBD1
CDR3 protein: CASSYARRDRDFLWPQHF
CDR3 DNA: TGTGCCAGCAGTTACGCCCGCCGGGACAGGGACTTCCTCTGGCCCCAGCATTTT

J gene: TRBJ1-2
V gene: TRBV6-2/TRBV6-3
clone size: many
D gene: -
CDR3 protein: CASSYSPGQALYPANYGYTF
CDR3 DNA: TGTGCCAGCAGTTACTCCCCGGGCCAGGCCCTCTATCCAGCTAACTATGGCTACACCTTC

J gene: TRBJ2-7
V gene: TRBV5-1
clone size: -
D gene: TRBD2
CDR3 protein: CASSLVLAGDYEQYF
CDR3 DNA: TGCGCCAGCAGCTTGGTATTAGCGGGGGACTACGAGCAGTACTTC

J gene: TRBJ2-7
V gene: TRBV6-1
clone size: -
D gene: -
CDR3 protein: CASSTVAPGPYRYEQYF
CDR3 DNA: TGTGCCAGCAGCACCGTGGCCCCAGGGCCCTATCGCTACGAGCAGTACTTC

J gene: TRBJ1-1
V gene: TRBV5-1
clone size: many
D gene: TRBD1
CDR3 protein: CASSLGAGGPNTEAFF
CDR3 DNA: TGCGCCAGCAGCTTGGGAGCAGGGGGCCCGAACACTGAAGCTTTCTTT

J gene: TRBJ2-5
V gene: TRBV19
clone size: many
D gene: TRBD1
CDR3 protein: CASSLRTGRETQYF
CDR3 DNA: TGTGCCAGTAGTCTGCGGACAGGGAGAGAGACCCAGTACTTC

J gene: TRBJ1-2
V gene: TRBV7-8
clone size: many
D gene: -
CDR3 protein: CASSLEGRVYGYTF
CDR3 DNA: TGTGCCAGCAGCTTAGAGGGCAGGGTCTATGGCTACACCTTC

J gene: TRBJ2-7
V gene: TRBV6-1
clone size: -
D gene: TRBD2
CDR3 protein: CASRPGRVYEQYF
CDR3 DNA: TGTGCCAGCAGGCCGGGGAGGGTCTACGAGCAGTACTTC

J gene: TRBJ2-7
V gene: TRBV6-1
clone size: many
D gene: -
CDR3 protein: CASLSPGVYEQYF
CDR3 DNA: TGTGCCAGCCTGAGTCCAGGGGTCTACGAGCAGTACTTC

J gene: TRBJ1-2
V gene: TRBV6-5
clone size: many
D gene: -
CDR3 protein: CASSYVGTYYGYTF
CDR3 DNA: TGTGCCAGCAGTTACGTCGGGACATATTATGGCTACACCTTC

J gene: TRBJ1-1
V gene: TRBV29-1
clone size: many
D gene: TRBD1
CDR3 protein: CSVRDRVETEAFF
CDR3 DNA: TGCAGCGTTAGGGACAGGGTTGAAACTGAAGCTTTCTTT

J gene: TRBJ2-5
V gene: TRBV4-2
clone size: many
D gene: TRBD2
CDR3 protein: CASSQVAGEETQYF
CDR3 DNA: TGTGCCAGCAGCCAAGTGGCGGGGGAAGAGACCCAGTACTTC

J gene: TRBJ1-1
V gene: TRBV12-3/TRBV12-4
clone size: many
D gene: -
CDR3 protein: CASSLKRMNTEAFF
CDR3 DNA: TGTGCCAGCAGTTTAAAGAGGATGAACACTGAAGCTTTCTTT

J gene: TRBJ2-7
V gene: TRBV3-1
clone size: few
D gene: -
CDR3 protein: CVCSPLPVQGVPEQYF
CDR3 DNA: TGTGTCTGCAGTCCGTTACCGGTACAGGGAGTACCCGAGCAGTACTTC

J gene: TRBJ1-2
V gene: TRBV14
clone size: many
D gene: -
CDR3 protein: CASSRRARRANYGYTF
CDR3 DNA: TGTGCCAGCAGCCGAAGGGCCCGAAGAGCTAACTATGGCTACACCTTC

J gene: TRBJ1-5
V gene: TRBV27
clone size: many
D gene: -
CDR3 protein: CASRDQPQHF
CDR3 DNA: TGTGCCAGCAGGGATCAGCCCCAGCATTTT

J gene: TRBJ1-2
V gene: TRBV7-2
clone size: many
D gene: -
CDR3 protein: CASSLMEGQGGYTF
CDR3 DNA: TGTGCCAGCAGCTTAATGGAGGGGCAGGGGGGCTACACCTTC

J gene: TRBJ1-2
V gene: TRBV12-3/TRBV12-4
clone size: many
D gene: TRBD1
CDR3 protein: CASNPGQGRGYTF
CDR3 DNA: TGTGCCAGCAATCCTGGACAGGGACGGGGCTACACCTTC

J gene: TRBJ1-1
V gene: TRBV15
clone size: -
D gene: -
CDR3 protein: CATSRGESTEAFF
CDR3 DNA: TGTGCCACCAGCAGAGGGGAGAGCACTGAAGCTTTCTTT

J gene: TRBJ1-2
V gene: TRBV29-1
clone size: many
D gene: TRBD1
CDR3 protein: CSVDLGQGPYGYTF
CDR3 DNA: TGCAGCGTTGATCTGGGACAGGGGCCGTATGGCTACACCTTC

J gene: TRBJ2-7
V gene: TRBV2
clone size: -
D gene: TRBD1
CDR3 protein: CASSGRTGKYEQYF
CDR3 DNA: TGTGCCAGCAGTGGGAGGACAGGGAAGTACGAGCAGTACTTC

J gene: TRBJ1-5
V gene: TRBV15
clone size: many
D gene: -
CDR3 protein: CATRKKDSYQPQHF
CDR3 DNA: TGTGCCACCAGGAAGAAGGACAGCTATCAGCCCCAGCATTTT

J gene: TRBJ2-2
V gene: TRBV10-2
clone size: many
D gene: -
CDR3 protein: CASSESRNGGELFF
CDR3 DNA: TGCGCCAGCAGTGAGTCGAGGAATGGCGGGGAGCTGTTTTTT

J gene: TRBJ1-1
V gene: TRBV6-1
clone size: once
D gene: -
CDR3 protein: CASTPTWNTEAFF
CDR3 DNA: TGTGCCAGCACCCCCACCTGGAACACTGAAGCTTTCTTT

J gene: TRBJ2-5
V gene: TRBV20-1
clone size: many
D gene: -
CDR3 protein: CSARDSAGAEETQYF
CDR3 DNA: TGCAGTGCTAGAGATTCGGCGGGTGCAGAAGAGACCCAGTACTTC

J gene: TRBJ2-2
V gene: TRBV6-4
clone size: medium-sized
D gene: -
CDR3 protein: CASSDSGVGELFF
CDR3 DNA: TGTGCCAGCAGTGACTCAGGGGTCGGGGAGCTGTTTTTT

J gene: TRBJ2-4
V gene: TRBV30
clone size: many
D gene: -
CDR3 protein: CASAGGRGNIQYF
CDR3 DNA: TGTGCCTCGGCCGGGGGCCGGGGAAACATTCAGTACTTC

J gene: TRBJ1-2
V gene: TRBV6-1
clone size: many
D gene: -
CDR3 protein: CASSPLTGGYGYTF
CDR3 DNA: TGTGCCAGCAGCCCCTTAACAGGCGGCTATGGCTACACCTTC

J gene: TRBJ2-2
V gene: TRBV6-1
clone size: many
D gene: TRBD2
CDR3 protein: CASREAGGRGELFF
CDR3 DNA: TGTGCCAGCAGGGAAGCGGGGGGGCGCGGGGAGCTGTTTTTT

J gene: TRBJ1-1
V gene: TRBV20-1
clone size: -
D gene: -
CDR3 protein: CSSRSGPPEAFF
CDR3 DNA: TGCAGTAGCCGGTCGGGCCCGCCTGAAGCTTTCTTT

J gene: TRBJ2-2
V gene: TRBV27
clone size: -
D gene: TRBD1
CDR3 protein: CASRTGPNTGELFF
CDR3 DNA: TGTGCCAGCAGGACAGGGCCGAACACCGGGGAGCTGTTTTTT

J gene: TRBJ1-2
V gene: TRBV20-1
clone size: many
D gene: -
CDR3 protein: CSARDAPLDGYTF
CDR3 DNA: TGCAGTGCTAGAGACGCGCCGCTGGATGGCTACACCTTC

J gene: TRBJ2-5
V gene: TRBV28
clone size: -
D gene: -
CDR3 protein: CASEGGGQETKYF
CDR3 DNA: TGTGCCAGCGAAGGGGGAGGGCAAGAGACCAAGTACTTC